One sample yielded the 20 T cell receptor beta chains listed below, sequenced in a study of blood T cell repertoires in COVID-19. Data came from immunoSEQ multiplex PCR; TCRdb stores just in-frame clones and leaves some out. The sample lists about 120,000 clones; roughly four fifths were seen once. Material for sequencing was peripheral blood. These TCRs come from a man between 60 and 75 years old with acute or convalescent COVID-19.

This chain joins TRBV18 and TRBJ1-1; no clear D. The germline gives CDR1 KGHSH, CDR2 LQKENI. Between the trimmed V and J ends, which lost 3 bases and 0 bases, there was a span of 11 bases. CDR3 size: 15 residues. CDR3 in DNA: TGTGCCAGCTCACCCCGTCAACAGATGAACACTGAAGCTTTCTTT. This translates into CASSPRQQMNTEAFF.

The chain recombines TRBV3-1 (or the pseudogene TRBV3-2) with TRBJ1-2; 7 bases agree with TRBD1. CDR1 LGHDT and CDR2 YNNKEL come from the germline V gene (reference sequence). The CDR3 extends over 14 amino acids. Trimming cost V 2 bases and J 4 bases; bases outside gene matches: 4. The CDR3, as DNA: TGTGCCAGCAGCCAAAGGGACAGAAGCTATGGCTACACCTTC. Translating it yields CASSQRDRSYGYTF.

This clone is labeled as medium-sized. This chain uses TRBV12-3 or TRBV12-4 with TRBJ2-7; D is uncertain. This CDR3 is 12 amino acids long. Trimming shortened V by 5 bases and J by 6 bases, and 11 bases separated the two germline ends. CDR3 coding DNA: TGTGCCAGCAGTCCTGACATGGCCGAGCAGTACTTC. This gives the protein CASSPDMAEQYF.

The chain links TRBV21-1 to TRBJ1-1; no check of the table's D call, TRBD1, against the DNA was made. TRBV21-1 is a recognized pseudogene. This CDR3 has 14 amino acids. In nucleotides, the CDR3 is TGTGCCAGCAGCACCTTCGGACAGCACACTGAAGCTTTCTTT. It codes for CASSTFGQHTEAFF.

The genes are TRBV18 and TRBJ2-7; maybe TRBD1 (6 bases). In germline, CDR1 is KGHSH, CDR2 LQKENI. CDR3 length: 12 residues. V was shortened by 6 bases and J by 6 bases, with 12 bases between the two germline ends. In DNA form, the CDR3 reads TGTGCCAGCTCCCCTGGGGGCGGCGAGCAGTACTTC. Translating gives CASSPGGGEQYF.

Details on this clone: Other DNA sequences within the sample encode an identical CDR3. The chain uses TRBV7-9 and TRBJ1-5, with D possibly being TRBD1 (6 bases). This CDR3 is 15 amino acids long. V was clipped by 3 bases and J by 2 bases, with 11 bases between them. Germline V gene sequence: CDR1 SEHNR, CDR2 FQNEAQ (reference sequence). The CDR3 reads CASSLGAGGNQPQHF. The CDR3 DNA sequence: TGTGCCAGCAGCTTGGGGGCAGGCGGCAATCAGCCCCAGCATTTT.

This clone was recorded only once. The CDR3 DNA reads as TGTGCCAGCAGTTCGGGACAGGATAACTCCTATAATTCACCCCTCCACTTT. This encodes CASSSGQDNSYNSPLHF. The rearrangement uses TRBV5-4 and TRBJ1-6, with 8 bases identical to TRBD1. In germline, CDR1 is SGHNT, CDR2 YYREEE (reference sequence). There are 17 residues in the CDR3. After removal of 5 bases from V and 0 bases from J, the junction contained 7 bases not matched to a gene.

The V gene is TRBV10-3, the J gene TRBJ2-2; D is possibly TRBD2 (6 bases). V lost 2 bases and J lost 6, with 16 bases in between. The V gene's germline CDR1 is ENHRY and CDR2 SYGVKD. This CDR3 has 16 amino acids. In DNA, the CDR3 is TGTGCCATCAGTGAGGGCCTAGCGCCCAAGGCCGGGGAGCTGTTTTTT. Protein product: CAISEGLAPKAGELFF.

V gene TRBV15 combines with J gene TRBJ2-3; TRBD2 matches at 8 bases. Germline V gives CDR1 LNHNV, CDR2 YYDKDF (reference sequence). V dropped 3 bases and J dropped 1; count of bases not matched to a gene: 6. CDR3 size: 16 residues. The CDR3 DNA reads as TGTGCCACCAGCAGGGGCGGGGGGACTGGCACAGATACGCAGTATTTT. Its protein product is CATSRGGGTGTDTQYF.

As concerns this clone: Since the CDR3 does not end with the conserved phenylalanine or tryptophan, this likely comes from a read error. The DNA is left out, because the CDR3 cannot be placed on it with certainty; the CDR3 is given as TCRdb lists it. The rearrangement links TRBV18 to TRBJ1-2; the listed D gene, TRBD1, was not tested against the DNA. Germline V CDR1 and CDR2: KGHSH, LQKENI. From its first to its last residue, the CDR3 has 15 amino acids. CDR3 sequence reads: CASSLQGNAPGQAGI.

The genes are TRBV29-1 and TRBJ2-5, with a possible D match to TRBD2 (7 bases). V was pared by 3 bases and J by 5 bases, with 19 bases between. Germline V gives CDR1 SQVTM, CDR2 ANQGSEA. The CDR3 is 15 amino acids. The chain's CDR3 is CSVDGARGLRETQYF. In DNA form, the CDR3 reads TGCAGCGTTGATGGGGCGCGGGGGCTCAGGGAGACCCAGTACTTC.

The CDR3 DNA reads TGTGCCACCAGCAGAGTCCGTCTGAGTACCCAGTACTTC. It encodes CATSRVRLSTQYF. The V and J genes are TRBV15 and TRBJ2-5; D is undetermined. Germline CDR1 LNHNV, CDR2 YYDKDF (reference sequence). The CDR3 is 13 residues long. Trimming shortened V by 1 base and J by 8 bases, and 11 bases separated the two germline ends.

The gene calls are TRBV9 and TRBJ2-7; the match to TRBD2 covers 7 bases. Germline lookup yields CDR1 SGDLS and CDR2 YYNGEE. The trim removed 0 bases at V and 2 bases at J, leaving 2 bases unmatched. The CDR3 sequence is 14 residues long. CDR3 bases: TGTGCCAGCAGCGTAGGGGGAGGGCCCTACGAGCAGTACTTC. It yields the protein CASSVGGGPYEQYF.

This clone appeared a single time. The chain combines TRBV7-3 with TRBJ2-3, with a weak D call TRBD2 (5 bases). The germline V gene has CDR1 SGHTA and CDR2 FQGTGA. The V end was cut by 1 base, the J end by 3 bases, with 8 bases between. This CDR3 contains 14 residues. This chain's CDR3 is CASSLRPGTDTQYF. CDR3 nucleotides: TGTGCCAGCAGCTTAAGGCCGGGGACAGATACGCAGTATTTT.

The sample holds a few counts of this clone. The V call is TRBV7-9, the J call TRBJ2-2, with 7 bases matching TRBD1. V was clipped by 9 bases and J by 6 bases; unmatched bases: 7. Germline loops: CDR1 SEHNR, CDR2 FQNEAQ (reference sequence). CDR3 length: 13 residues. DNA for the CDR3: TGTGCCAGTACCGAGGGGGCCCCCGGGGAGCTGTTTTTT. Translated: CASTEGAPGELFF.

The rearrangement links TRBV14 to TRBJ2-7; a possible D gene is TRBD1 (6 bases). V was cut by 1 base and J by 6 bases, with 7 bases left in between. This CDR3 contains 12 residues. The germline V gene encodes CDR1 SGHDN and CDR2 FVKESK. CDR3 bases: TGTGCCAGCAGCCAAGGGGGGCTCGAGCAGTACTTC. This codes for CASSQGGLEQYF.

V usage is TRBV12-3 or TRBV12-4 and J usage is TRBJ2-7, with 7 nucleotides matching TRBD2. The CDR3 length is 13 residues. J gave up 2 bases and V 5 bases, and 3 bases lay outside the gene matches. The DNA of the CDR3 is TGTGCCAGCAGTAAACTAGCGACCTACGAGCAGTACTTC. This codes for CASSKLATYEQYF.

This clone has more than one count but fewer than ten. V gene TRBV30 combines with J gene TRBJ2-2, with D possibly TRBD2 on 7 matching bases. CDR1 is GTSNPN, CDR2 SVGIG, per germline (reference sequence). CDR3 length equals 15 residues. V shed 2 bases and J shed 6 bases, with 16 bases lying between them. CDR3 nucleotides: TGTGCCTGGAGTAGGGGGGGCGGAGAGCCCGGGGAGCTGTTTTTT. This encodes CAWSRGGGEPGELFF.

The sample holds one count of this clone. This chain uses TRBV6-2 or TRBV6-3 with TRBJ2-3, with TRBD2 matching over 8 bases. V dropped 5 bases and J dropped 2; count of bases not matched to a gene: 9. The CDR3 has 16 residues. The V gene's germline CDR1 is MNHEY and CDR2 SVGEGT. The CDR3 loop is CASSDGTSGITDTQYF. As DNA, the CDR3 is TGTGCCAGCAGTGACGGTACTAGCGGAATCACAGATACGCAGTATTTT.

The chain recombines TRBV5-1 with TRBJ2-5, with 10 positions matching TRBD2. Germline values: CDR1 SGHRS, CDR2 YFSETQ. J gave up 7 bases and V 0 bases, and 12 bases lay outside the gene matches. This CDR3 has 17 residues. CDR3 sequence reads: CASSLGEWTSGLGTQYF. Written as DNA, the CDR3 is TGCGCCAGCAGCTTGGGGGAGTGGACTAGCGGTCTAGGGACCCAGTACTTC.